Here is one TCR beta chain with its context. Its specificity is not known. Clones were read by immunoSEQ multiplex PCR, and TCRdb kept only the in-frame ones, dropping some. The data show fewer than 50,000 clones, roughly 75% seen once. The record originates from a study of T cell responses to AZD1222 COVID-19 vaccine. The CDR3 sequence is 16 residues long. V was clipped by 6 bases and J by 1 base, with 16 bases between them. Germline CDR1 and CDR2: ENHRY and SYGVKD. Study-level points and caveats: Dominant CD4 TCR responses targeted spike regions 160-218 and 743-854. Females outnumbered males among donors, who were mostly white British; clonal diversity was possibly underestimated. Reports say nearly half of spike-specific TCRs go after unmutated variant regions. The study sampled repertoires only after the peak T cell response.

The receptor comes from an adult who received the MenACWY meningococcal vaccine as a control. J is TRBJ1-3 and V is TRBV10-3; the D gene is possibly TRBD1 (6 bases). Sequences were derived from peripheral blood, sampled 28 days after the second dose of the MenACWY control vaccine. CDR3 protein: CAIRDTGKGSGNTIYF. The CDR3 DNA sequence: TGTGCCATCAGGGATACAGGGAAAGGATCTGGAAACACCATATATTTT.